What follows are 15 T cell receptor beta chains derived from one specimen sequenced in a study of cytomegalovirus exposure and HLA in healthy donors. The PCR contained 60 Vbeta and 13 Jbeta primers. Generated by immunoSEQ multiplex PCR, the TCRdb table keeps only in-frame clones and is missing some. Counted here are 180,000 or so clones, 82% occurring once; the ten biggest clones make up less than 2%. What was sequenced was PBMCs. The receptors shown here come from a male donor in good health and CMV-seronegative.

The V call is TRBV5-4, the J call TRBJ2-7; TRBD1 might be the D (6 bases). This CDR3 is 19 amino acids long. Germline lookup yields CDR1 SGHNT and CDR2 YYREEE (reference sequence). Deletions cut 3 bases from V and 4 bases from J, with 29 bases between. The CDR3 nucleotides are TGTGCCAGCAGCTCACCCACCACAGGACAGCCCAGAGGGGGTTACGAGCAGTACTTC. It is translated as CASSSPTTGQPRGGYEQYF. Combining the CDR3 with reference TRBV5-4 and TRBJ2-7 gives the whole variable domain ETGVTQSPTHLIKTRGQQVTLRCSSQSGHNTVSWYQQALGQGPQFIFQYYREEENGRGNFPPRFSGLQFPNYSSELNVNALELDDSALYLCASSSPTTGQPRGGYEQYFGPGTRLTVT.

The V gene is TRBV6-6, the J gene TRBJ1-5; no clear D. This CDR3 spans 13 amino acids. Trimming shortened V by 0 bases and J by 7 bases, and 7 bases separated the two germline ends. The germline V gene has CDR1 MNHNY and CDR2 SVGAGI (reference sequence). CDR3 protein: CASSYSVRQPQHF. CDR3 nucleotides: TGTGCCAGCAGTTACTCGGTGCGGCAGCCCCAGCATTTT.

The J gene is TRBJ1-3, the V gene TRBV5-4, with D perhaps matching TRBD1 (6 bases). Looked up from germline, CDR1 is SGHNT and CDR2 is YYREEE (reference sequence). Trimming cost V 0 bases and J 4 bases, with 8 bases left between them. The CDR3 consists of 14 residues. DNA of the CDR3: TGTGCCAGCAGCTTGGCAGGGGTCGGAAACACCATATATTTT. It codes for CASSLAGVGNTIYF.

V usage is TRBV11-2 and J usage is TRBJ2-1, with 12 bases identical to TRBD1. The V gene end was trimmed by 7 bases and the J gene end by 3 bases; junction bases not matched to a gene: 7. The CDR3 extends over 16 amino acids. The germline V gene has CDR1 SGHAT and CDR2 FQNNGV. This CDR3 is CASNPGTGGLYNEQFF. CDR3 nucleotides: TGTGCCAGCAACCCCGGGACAGGGGGCCTCTACAATGAGCAGTTCTTC.

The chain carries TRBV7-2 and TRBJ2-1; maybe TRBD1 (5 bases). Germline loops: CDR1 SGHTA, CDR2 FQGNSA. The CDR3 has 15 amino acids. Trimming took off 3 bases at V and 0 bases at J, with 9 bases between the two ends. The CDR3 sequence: CASSFQQGSYNEQFF. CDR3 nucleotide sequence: TGTGCCAGCAGCTTTCAGCAGGGCTCCTACAATGAGCAGTTCTTC.

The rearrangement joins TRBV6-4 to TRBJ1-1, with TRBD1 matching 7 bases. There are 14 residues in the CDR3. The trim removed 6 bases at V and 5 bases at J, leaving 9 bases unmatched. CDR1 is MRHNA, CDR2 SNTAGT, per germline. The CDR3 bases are TGTGCCAGCAGGGAAGGGGGCGCGGGGACTGAAGCTTTCTTT. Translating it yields CASREGGAGTEAFF.

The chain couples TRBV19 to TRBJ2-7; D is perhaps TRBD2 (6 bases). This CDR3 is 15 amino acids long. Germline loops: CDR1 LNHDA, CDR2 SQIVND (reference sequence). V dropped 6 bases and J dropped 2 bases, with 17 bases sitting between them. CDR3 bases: TGTGCCAGTAGGATTAGCCGGGACTTAGCCTACGAGCAGTACTTC. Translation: CASRISRDLAYEQYF.

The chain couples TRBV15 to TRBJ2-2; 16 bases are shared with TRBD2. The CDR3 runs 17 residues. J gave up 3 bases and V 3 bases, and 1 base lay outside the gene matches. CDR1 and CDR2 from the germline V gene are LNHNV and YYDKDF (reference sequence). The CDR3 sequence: CATSRGLAGGDTGELFF. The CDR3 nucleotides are TGTGCCACCAGCAGGGGACTAGCGGGAGGGGACACCGGGGAGCTGTTTTTT.

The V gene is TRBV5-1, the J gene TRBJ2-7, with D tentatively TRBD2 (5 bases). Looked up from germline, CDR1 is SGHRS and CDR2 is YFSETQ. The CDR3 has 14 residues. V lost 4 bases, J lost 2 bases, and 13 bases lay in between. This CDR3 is CASSPSTGTYEQYF. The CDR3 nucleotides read TGCGCCAGCAGCCCTTCAACCGGGACCTACGAGCAGTACTTC.

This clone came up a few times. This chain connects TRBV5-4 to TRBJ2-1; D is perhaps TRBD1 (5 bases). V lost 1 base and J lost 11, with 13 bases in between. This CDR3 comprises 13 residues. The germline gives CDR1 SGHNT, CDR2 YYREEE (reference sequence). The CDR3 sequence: CASSLLGQGKQFF. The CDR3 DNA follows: TGTGCCAGCAGCTTGTTAGGGCAGGGAAAGCAGTTCTTC.

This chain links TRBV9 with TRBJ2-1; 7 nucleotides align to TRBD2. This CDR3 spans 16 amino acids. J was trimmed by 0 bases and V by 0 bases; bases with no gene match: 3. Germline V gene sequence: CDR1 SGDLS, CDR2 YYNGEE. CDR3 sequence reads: CASSVGASGSYNEQFF. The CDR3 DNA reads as TGTGCCAGCAGCGTAGGGGCTAGCGGCTCCTACAATGAGCAGTTCTTC.

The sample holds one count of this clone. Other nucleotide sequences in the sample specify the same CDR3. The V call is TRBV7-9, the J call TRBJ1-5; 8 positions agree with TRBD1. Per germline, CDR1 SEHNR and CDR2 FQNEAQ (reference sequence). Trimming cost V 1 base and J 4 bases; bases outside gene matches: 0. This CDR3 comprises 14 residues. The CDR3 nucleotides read TGTGCCAGCAGCTTAGGACAGGGGAATCAGCCCCAGCATTTT. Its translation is CASSLGQGNQPQHF. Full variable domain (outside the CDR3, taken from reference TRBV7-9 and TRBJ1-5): DTGVSQNPRHKITKRGQNVTFRCDPISEHNRLYWYRQTLGQGPEFLTYFQNEAQLEKSRLLSDRFSAERPKGSFSTLEIQRTEQGDSAMYLCASSLGQGNQPQHFGDGTRLSIL.

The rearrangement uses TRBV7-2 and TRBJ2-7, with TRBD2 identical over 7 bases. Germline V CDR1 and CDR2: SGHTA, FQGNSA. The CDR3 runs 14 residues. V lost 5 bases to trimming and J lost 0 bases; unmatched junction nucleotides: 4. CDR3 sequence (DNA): TGTGCCAGCAGCGCGGGACTATTCTCCTACGAGCAGTACTTC. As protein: CASSAGLFSYEQYF. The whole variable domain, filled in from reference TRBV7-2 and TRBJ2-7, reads GAGVSQSPSNKVTEKGKDVELRCDPISGHTALYWYRQSLGQGLEFLIYFQGNSAPDKSGLPSDRFSAERTGGSVSTLTIQRTQQEDSAVYLCASSAGLFSYEQYFGPGTRLTVT.

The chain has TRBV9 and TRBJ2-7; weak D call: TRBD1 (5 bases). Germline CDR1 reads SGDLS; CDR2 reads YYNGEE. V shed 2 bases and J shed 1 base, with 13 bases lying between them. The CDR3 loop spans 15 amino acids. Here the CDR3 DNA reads TGTGCCAGCAGCGTGACAGATCTTTCTTCCTACGAGCAGTACTTC. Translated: CASSVTDLSSYEQYF.

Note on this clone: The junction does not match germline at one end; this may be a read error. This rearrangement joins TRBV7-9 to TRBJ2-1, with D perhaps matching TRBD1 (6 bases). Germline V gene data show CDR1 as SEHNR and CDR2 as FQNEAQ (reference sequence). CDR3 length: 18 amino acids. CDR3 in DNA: TGTTCCAGCAGCTTAGCATCTGGGGGCCACGGGTCCTACAATGAGCAGTTCTTC. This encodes CSSSLASGGHGSYNEQFF.